The TCR beta chain under discussion was sequenced for a study of patients and donors after allogeneic stem cell transplantation. MiXCR was run by TCRdb on the RT-PCR reads, yielding one entry per CDR3 protein. The sample includes some 960,000 distinct CDR3 sequences, 18% seen only once; the top ten take around 6%. This clonotype was recorded a few times. The source material was blood, either unsorted or a sorted T cell fraction (not recorded which). This receptor was identified in a human donor who was either an allogeneic HSCT recipient or a stem cell or donor lymphocyte infusion donor (not recorded which). It is not recorded whose cells these are; they may come from a transplant donor.

The CDR3 nucleotides are TGTGCCAGCAGTCCAACCAGGGTGCCTAACTATGGCTACACCTTC. This translates into CASSPTRVPNYGYTF. The rearrangement links TRBV11-3 to TRBJ1-2; the D gene is possibly TRBD1 (5 bases). CDR1 SGHNT and CDR2 YENEEA come from the germline V gene. The V gene lost 6 bases and the J gene lost 0 bases, with 14 bases spanning the gap. The CDR3 length is 15 residues.